This T cell receptor beta chain was identified during a study of T-cell reconstitution after alpha-beta-depleted transplantation in children. Study conclusions and caveats: A year post-transplant, T-cell counts and diversity derived mostly from newly produced T cells. For some patients, TCRbeta diversity was high at day 60 because of recipient T cells and thymic progenitors that survived. About two months after transplant, alpha-beta T cells reportedly came from several hundred expanded graft clones.

As for this clonotype: What it binds is not known. Since a much larger clone is just one base distant, this may be a read error.

Unique molecular identifiers were incorporated into the prepared TCRbeta library. TCRdb re-called the PCR reads with MiXCR, one entry per CDR3 protein. The sample yields 600,000 to 700,000 distinct CDR3 sequences, around 12% seen once. The receptor comes from a girl aged 2-10 years with congenital amegakaryocytic thrombocytopenia, due to receive a stem cell transplant. Sequencing was performed on PBMCs, taken before TCRalphabeta/CD19-depleted stem cell transplant.

CDR3 in DNA: TGCTGTGCTAGACGACCCGGACTAGCGGGAAATCAGGATGAGCAGTTCTTC. Its protein is CCARRPGLAGNQDEQFF. The chain carries TRBV20-1 and TRBJ2-1, with 12 bases matching TRBD2. The CDR3 is made up of 17 amino acids. Looked up from germline, CDR1 is DFQATT and CDR2 is SNEGSKA (reference sequence).